The 18 T cell receptor beta chains given below trace back to one sample, sequenced in a study of PD-1 blockade in classical Hodgkin lymphoma. The table came from immunoSEQ multiplex PCR; TCRdb's copy has only in-frame clones and leaves some out. The table includes about 41,000 clones, about 74% detected once. Each patient's relapse followed autologous stem cell transplantation, and brentuximab vedotin exposure varied. Material: peripheral blood mononuclear cells (PBMCs), obtained at baseline. The receptors were gathered from a human donor with classical Hodgkin lymphoma.

The genes are TRBV6-5 and TRBJ2-3; no clear D gene. The V and J ends lost 0 bases and 2 bases respectively, with 12 bases between them. The germline V gene encodes CDR1 MNHEY and CDR2 SVGAGI. This CDR3 region has 16 residues. The CDR3 loop is CASSYSVEISTDTQYF. For the CDR3, the DNA is TGTGCCAGCAGTTACTCTGTTGAGATTTCCACAGATACGCAGTATTTT.

The chain has TRBV19 and TRBJ2-3; D is unresolved. The CDR3 sequence is 13 residues long. The V gene lost 5 bases and the J gene lost 5 bases, with 11 bases spanning the gap. Germline V lookup: CDR1 LNHDA, CDR2 SQIVND (reference sequence). CDR3 in amino acids: CASSPRPGDTQYF. CDR3 nucleotide sequence: TGTGCCAGTAGTCCCCGACCTGGAGATACGCAGTATTTT.

The CDR3 spells CASSLGPGGTEAFF. DNA of the CDR3: TGTGCCAGCAGCTTGGGGCCGGGGGGCACTGAAGCTTTCTTT. This chain uses TRBV5-8 with TRBJ1-1, with TRBD1 as a possible D gene (5 bases). Germline lookup yields CDR1 SGHTS and CDR2 YDEGEE. This CDR3 spans 14 amino acids. V was pared by 0 bases and J by 4 bases, with 10 bases between.

This clone was seen more than once but under ten times. The chain recombines TRBV7-3 with TRBJ1-1; D remains ambiguous. The length of the CDR3 is 15 residues. Germline loops: CDR1 SGHTA, CDR2 FQGTGA. With 1 base removed from V and 5 bases from J, the gap between germline ends came to 14 bases. CDR3 nucleotides: TGTGCCAGCAGCTTAAAGGGTCCCTCTGGGACTGAAGCTTTCTTT. This codes for CASSLKGPSGTEAFF.

This chain connects TRBV7-9 to TRBJ1-6; possibly TRBD1 for D (5 bases). Germline assignment: CDR1 SEHNR and CDR2 FQNEAQ (reference sequence). CDR3 length equals 14 residues. Between the trimmed V and J ends, which lost 1 base and 10 bases, there was a span of 11 bases. The CDR3 nucleotides are TGTGCCAGCAGCTTAGTTCAGGGAGGATCACCCCTCCACTTT. Its translation: CASSLVQGGSPLHF.

This rearrangement joins TRBV25-1 to TRBJ1-1, with D possibly being TRBD1 (6 bases). The germline V gene has CDR1 MGHDK and CDR2 SYGVNS. V was shortened by 4 bases and J by 1 base, with 16 bases between the two germline ends. The CDR3 covers 16 residues. The CDR3 nucleotides are TGTGCCAGCAGTGCGGCATCGGGGGCCGGGAACACTGAAGCTTTCTTT. Encoded protein: CASSAASGAGNTEAFF.

There are a few counts of this clone. The rearrangement joins TRBV6-1 to TRBJ1-4; 10 nucleotides match TRBD1. The CDR3 is 13 amino acids. J was trimmed by 7 bases and V by 6 bases; bases with no gene match: 2. CDR1 MNHNS and CDR2 SASEGT come from the germline V gene. CDR3 sequence (DNA): TGTGCCAGCAGCCGGGACAGGGGTGAAAAACTGTTTTTT. Its protein is CASSRDRGEKLFF.

The rearrangement joins TRBV27 to TRBJ2-7; D is ambiguous. CDR1 is MNHEY, CDR2 SMNVEV, per germline (reference sequence). This CDR3 region has 12 residues. V lost 6 bases, J lost 8 bases, and 14 bases lay in between. CDR3 nucleotides: TGTGCCAGCAGAAGTTGGACCGACCAGCAGTACTTC. It translates to CASRSWTDQQYF.

The chain carries TRBV6-5 and TRBJ2-5; either TRBD1 or TRBD2 may supply D (5 bases each). This CDR3 is 14 amino acids long. From germline, CDR1 is MNHEY and CDR2 SVGAGI. Trimming pared 0 bases from V and 5 bases from J, leaving 10 bases between. CDR3 sequence reads: CASSYSRDEETQYF. The DNA of the CDR3 is TGTGCCAGCAGTTACTCGAGGGACGAGGAGACCCAGTACTTC.

The chain joins TRBV7-9 to TRBJ1-4; no definite D call. The CDR3 totals 14 residues. V shed 1 base and J shed 0 bases, with 3 bases lying between them. Looked up from germline, CDR1 is SEHNR and CDR2 is FQNEAQ (reference sequence). The CDR3 DNA sequence: TGTGCCAGCAGCTTAGGGGCAACTAATGAAAAACTGTTTTTT. This codes for CASSLGATNEKLFF.

V and J are TRBV7-9 and TRBJ1-2; D is uncertain. Germline loops: CDR1 SEHNR, CDR2 FQNEAQ (reference sequence). This CDR3 has 15 amino acids. Trimming removed 1 base from V and 1 base from J, with 10 bases in between. The chain's CDR3 is CASSLVAASNYGYTF. The CDR3 DNA reads TGTGCCAGCAGCTTAGTGGCGGCTAGTAACTATGGCTACACCTTC.

The gene calls are TRBV6-6 and TRBJ1-1; 8 bases are a match to TRBD1. V dropped 6 bases and J dropped 9; count of bases not matched to a gene: 9. There are 13 residues in the CDR3. Per the germline V gene, CDR1 is MNHNY and CDR2 is SVGAGI (reference sequence). The CDR3 DNA reads TGTGCCAGCAGCCCCGGACAGGGTCTCCAAGCTTTCTTT. The encoded protein is CASSPGQGLQAFF.

This sequence joins TRBV25-1 and TRBJ1-1; D is undetermined. V was pared by 1 base and J by 3 bases, with 12 bases between. The germline gives CDR1 MGHDK, CDR2 SYGVNS. The CDR3 contains 15 residues. For the CDR3, the DNA is TGTGCCAGCAGTGAATCTTGGCAAGGCTACACTGAAGCTTTCTTT. Its translation: CASSESWQGYTEAFF.

The rearrangement links TRBV7-3 to TRBJ2-2; D might be TRBD1 (5 bases). Germline V gene data show CDR1 as SGHTA and CDR2 as FQGTGA. V gave up 3 bases and J gave up 3 bases, with 8 bases separating them. The length of the CDR3 is 14 residues. This CDR3 reads CASSLGPYTGELFF. In DNA, the CDR3 is TGTGCCAGCAGCTTGGGGCCGTACACCGGGGAGCTGTTTTTT.

V usage is TRBV29-1 and J usage is TRBJ2-7, with D possibly called TRBD1 or TRBD2 (5 bases each). This CDR3 has 14 residues. V dropped 5 bases and J dropped 3 bases, with 17 bases sitting between them. Germline lookup yields CDR1 SQVTM and CDR2 ANQGSEA. CDR3 amino acids: CSVIRRQGFYEQYF. CDR3 nucleotide sequence: TGCAGCGTTATCCGGAGGCAGGGATTCTACGAGCAGTACTTC.

This clone is a singleton in its sample. The chain is built from TRBV6-5 and TRBJ1-1; no clear D. V lost 5 bases and J 0 bases, leaving 7 bases between the germline ends. Germline V gene sequence: CDR1 MNHEY, CDR2 SVGAGI. The CDR3 has 13 amino acids. The CDR3 nucleotides read TGTGCCAGCAGTCCCTCGGTGAACACTGAAGCTTTCTTT. Residues: CASSPSVNTEAFF.

The chain recombines TRBV7-9 with TRBJ2-7, with 8 positions matching TRBD2. The CDR3 is 16 amino acids. Germline V gene lookup returns CDR1 SEHNR and CDR2 FQNEAQ (reference sequence). V lost 1 base, J lost 1 base, and 6 bases stayed unmatched. CDR3 nucleotide sequence: TGTGCCAGCAGCTTAGTCGGCGGGACTAGTTCCTACGAGCAGTACTTC. The encoded protein is CASSLVGGTSSYEQYF.

The rearrangement uses TRBV6-6 and TRBJ1-5; D remains ambiguous. Germline loops: CDR1 MNHNY, CDR2 SVGAGI (reference sequence). Trimming took 6 bases from V and 2 from J, leaving 5 bases between them. This CDR3 contains 12 residues. For the CDR3, the DNA is TGTGCCAGCAGGCACGGCAATCAGCCCCAGCATTTT. Translation gives CASRHGNQPQHF.